This T cell receptor (beta chain) was recorded in a study of blood T cells in healthy people across ages. Next came a second PCR, run for about 6 to 11 cycles, which used a sample-barcoded 5' primer along with a J-beta primer mix. TCRdb recomputed calls from the 5' RACE reads with MiXCR, one row per CDR3 protein. The table lists around 1,900,000 distinct CDR3 sequences, about two fifths of them singletons, with roughly 23% in the top ten. This clonotype appeared a few times. The specimen sequenced was blood. The sequence derives from a human donor in good health.

The CDR3 bases are TGTGCCAGCAGCTTAGTTGGCGGGAGGACCAATGAGCAGTTCTTC. This encodes CASSLVGGRTNEQFF. V usage is TRBV7-3 and J usage is TRBJ2-1; 8 positions agree with TRBD2. The germline gives CDR1 SGHTA, CDR2 FQGTGA. CDR3 length: 15 residues. The ends lost 2 bases at V and 6 bases at J; junction bases unmatched: 6.